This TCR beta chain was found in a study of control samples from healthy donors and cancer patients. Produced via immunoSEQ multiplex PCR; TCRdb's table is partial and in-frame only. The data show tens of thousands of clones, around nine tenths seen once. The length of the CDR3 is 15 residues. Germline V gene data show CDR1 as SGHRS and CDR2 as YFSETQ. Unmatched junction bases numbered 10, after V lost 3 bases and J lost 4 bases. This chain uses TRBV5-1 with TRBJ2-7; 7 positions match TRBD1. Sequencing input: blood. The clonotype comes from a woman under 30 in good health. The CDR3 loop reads CASSSPGTEPYEQYF. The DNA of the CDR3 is TGCGCCAGCAGCTCGCCGGGGACAGAGCCTTACGAGCAGTACTTC.